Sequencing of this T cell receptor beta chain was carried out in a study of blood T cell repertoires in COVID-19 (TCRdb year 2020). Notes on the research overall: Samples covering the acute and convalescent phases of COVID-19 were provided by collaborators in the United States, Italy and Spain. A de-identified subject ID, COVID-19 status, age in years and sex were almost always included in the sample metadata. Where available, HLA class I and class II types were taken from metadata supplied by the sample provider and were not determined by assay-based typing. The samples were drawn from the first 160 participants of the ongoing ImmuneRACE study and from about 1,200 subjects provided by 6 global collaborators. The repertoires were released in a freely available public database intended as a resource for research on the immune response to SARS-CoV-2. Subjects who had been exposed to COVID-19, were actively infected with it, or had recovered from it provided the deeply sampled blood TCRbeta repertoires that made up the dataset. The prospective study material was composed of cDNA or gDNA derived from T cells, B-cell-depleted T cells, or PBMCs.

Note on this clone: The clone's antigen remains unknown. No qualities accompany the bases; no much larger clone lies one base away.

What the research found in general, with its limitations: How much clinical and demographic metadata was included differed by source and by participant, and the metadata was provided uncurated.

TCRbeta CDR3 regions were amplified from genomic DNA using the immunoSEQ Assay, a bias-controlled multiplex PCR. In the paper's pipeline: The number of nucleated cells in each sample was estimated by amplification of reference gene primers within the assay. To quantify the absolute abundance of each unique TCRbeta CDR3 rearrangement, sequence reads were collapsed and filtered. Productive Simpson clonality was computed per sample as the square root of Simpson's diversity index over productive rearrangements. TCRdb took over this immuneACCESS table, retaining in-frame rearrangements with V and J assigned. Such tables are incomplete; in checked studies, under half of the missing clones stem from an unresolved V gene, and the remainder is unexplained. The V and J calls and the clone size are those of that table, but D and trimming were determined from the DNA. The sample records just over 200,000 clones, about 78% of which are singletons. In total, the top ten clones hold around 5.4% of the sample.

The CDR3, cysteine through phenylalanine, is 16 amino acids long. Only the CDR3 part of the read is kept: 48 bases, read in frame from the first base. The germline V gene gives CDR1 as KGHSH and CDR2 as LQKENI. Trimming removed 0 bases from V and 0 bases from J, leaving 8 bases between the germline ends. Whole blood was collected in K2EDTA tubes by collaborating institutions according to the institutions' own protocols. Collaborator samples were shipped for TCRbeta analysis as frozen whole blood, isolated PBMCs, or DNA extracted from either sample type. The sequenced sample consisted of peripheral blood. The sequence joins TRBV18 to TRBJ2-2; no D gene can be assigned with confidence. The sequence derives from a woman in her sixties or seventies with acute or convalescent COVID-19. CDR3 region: CASSPPSLSNTGELFF. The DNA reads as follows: TGTGCCAGCTCACCACCTTCTCTTTCGAACACCGGGGAGCTGTTTTTT.